This T cell receptor beta chain was identified in a study of cytotoxic CD8 clonotypes in ibrutinib-treated CLL. The V end was cut by 5 bases, the J end by 7 bases, with 21 bases between. Per germline, CDR1 PRHDT and CDR2 FYEKMQ (reference sequence). CDR3 length: 15 amino acids. Assay: immunoSEQ multiplex PCR; the TCRdb copy retains only in-frame clones and omits some. The table shows 250,000 to 350,000 clones, with around 69% occurring only once. The chain links TRBV13 to TRBJ2-7; TRBD1 is a possible D gene (6 bases). The sequence was collected from a human donor with chronic lymphocytic leukemia. The sample here was PBMCs, taken at disease progression, from a patient treated with ibrutinib. The CDR3 DNA reads TGTGCCAGCAGCCCACAAGGGACACCCAGAGGAGAGCAGTACTTC. This sequence encodes CASSPQGTPRGEQYF.